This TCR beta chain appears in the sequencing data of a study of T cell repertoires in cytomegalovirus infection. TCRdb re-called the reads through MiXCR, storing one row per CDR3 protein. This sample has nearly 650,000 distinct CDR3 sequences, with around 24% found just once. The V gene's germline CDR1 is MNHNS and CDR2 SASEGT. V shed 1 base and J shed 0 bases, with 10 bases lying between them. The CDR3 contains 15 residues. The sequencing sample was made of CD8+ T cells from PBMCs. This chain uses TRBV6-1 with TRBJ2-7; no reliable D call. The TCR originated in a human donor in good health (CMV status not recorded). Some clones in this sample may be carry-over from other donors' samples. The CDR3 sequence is CASSEGPFGSYEQYV. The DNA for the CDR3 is TGTGCCAGCAGTGAAGGGCCCTTCGGCTCCTACGAGCAGTACGTC.